This T cell receptor beta chain is drawn from a study of shared clonotypes between healthy human individuals. Study information: Every donor yielded three CD4 naive, three CD4 memory, two CD8 naive and one CD8 memory plate.

TCRdb's table, derived via immunoSEQ multiplex PCR, lists solely in-frame clones and lacks some. The profile covers about 2.3 million clones, with 85% to 95% appearing a single time and around 0.4% taken by the ten largest. Those who donated were healthy HIV-negative adults, with no recent acute infections or vaccinations reported. This clone has a single count. Its antigen is currently unknown. General study results and limits: Expectations were that clonotype sharing among donors would be affected by sequencing depth.

The TCR comes from a man younger than 35 in good health. Some clones in this sample may be carry-over from other donors' samples. Sequencing used naive CD4+ T cells from PBMCs. Documented subset: CD45RA+ positively selected.

CDR3 in amino acids: CASSSTRLAGDNEQFF. The CDR3 DNA reads TGTGCCAGCAGCTCCACTCGACTAGCGGGAGACAATGAGCAGTTCTTC. The gene calls are TRBV11-2 and TRBJ2-1, with 12 bases matching TRBD2. This CDR3 contains 16 residues. Looked up from germline, CDR1 is SGHAT and CDR2 is FQNNGV. V trimming: 4 bases; J trimming: 5 bases; junction bases outside the gene matches: 6.